Each of the 18 T cell receptor beta chains below was sequenced from the same sample in a study of beta chain features in type 1 diabetes. TCRB transcripts that were expressed got sequenced, as all of the isolated RNA had been reverse transcribed. Repertoires were generated with immunoSEQ multiplex PCR, while TCRdb's copy carries only in-frame clones and drops some. The sample lists 450,000 to 550,000 clones, approximately 31% seen once, with 0.05% to 0.07% in the top ten. Sequenced material: naive CD4+ T cells from blood. The receptor source for this set is a man younger than 30 in good health.

About this clone itself: The DNA is left out, because the CDR3 cannot be placed on it with certainty; the CDR3 is given as TCRdb lists it. This chain uses TRBV21-1 with TRBJ2-7. TRBV21-1 counts as a pseudogene. Inclusive of both ends, the CDR3 amounts to 17 amino acids. The CDR3 here is CASSKVDFGHGTYEQYF.

V and J are TRBV4-3 and TRBJ2-1; TRBD2 aligns across 7 bases. Trimming cost V 0 bases and J 4 bases; bases outside gene matches: 3. Germline V lookup: CDR1 LGHNA, CDR2 YSLEER. This CDR3 contains 15 residues. The CDR3 loop is CASSQDQRGYNEQFF. CDR3 DNA sequence: TGCGCCAGCAGCCAAGATCAGCGGGGATACAATGAGCAGTTCTTC.

In nucleotides, the CDR3 is TGTGCCAGCTCACCTTTACTAGCGGACAATGAGCAGTTCTTC. This sequence encodes CASSPLLADNEQFF. The V gene is TRBV18, the J gene TRBJ2-1, with TRBD2 matching 8 bases. CDR3 length equals 14 residues. V lost 3 bases, J lost 5 bases, and 3 bases stayed unmatched. CDR1 is KGHSH and CDR2 is LQKENI in the germline V gene.

Concerning this clone itself: The sample carries other DNA sequences with the same CDR3. This chain joins TRBV18 and TRBJ1-2; no clear D gene. V shed 3 bases and J shed 2 bases, with 7 bases lying between them. This CDR3 is 13 amino acids long. The germline V gene encodes CDR1 KGHSH and CDR2 LQKENI. In DNA form, the CDR3 reads TGTGCCAGCTCACCGGACGGAAACTATGGCTACACCTTC. It yields the protein CASSPDGNYGYTF.

This clone was seen a few times. The chain is built from TRBV11-1 and TRBJ2-3, with 8 bases identical to TRBD1. The germline V gene encodes CDR1 SGHAT and CDR2 FQDESV (reference sequence). This CDR3 spans 14 amino acids. With 4 bases clipped from V and 3 bases from J, the junction kept 3 bases outside the gene matches. The CDR3 DNA reads TGTGCCAGCAGCTCGGACAGGGTTACAGATACGCAGTATTTT. Encoded protein: CASSSDRVTDTQYF.

The J gene is TRBJ2-7, the V gene TRBV7-2; no clear D gene. Per germline, CDR1 SGHTA and CDR2 FQGNSA. The CDR3 is 11 amino acids. V was cut by 1 base and J by 9 bases, with 7 bases left in between. The CDR3 reads CASSLGVVQYF. The CDR3 DNA is TGTGCCAGCAGCTTAGGAGTAGTGCAGTACTTC.

This clone was counted only a few times. The chain has TRBV4-2 and TRBJ1-5; D is unclear. The germline V gene encodes CDR1 LGHNA and CDR2 YNFKEQ. This CDR3 spans 14 amino acids. The V end lost 2 bases, the J end lost 0 bases, and 5 bases lay between the germline ends. CDR3 DNA: TGTGCCAGCAGCCAAAGCGGTAGCAATCAGCCCCAGCATTTT. This codes for CASSQSGSNQPQHF.

The chain uses TRBV15 and TRBJ2-7; TRBD2 matches 9 bases. The J segment lost 6 bases and the V segment lost 0 bases, leaving 6 bases of the junction unmatched. From germline, CDR1 is LNHNV and CDR2 YYDKDF (reference sequence). The CDR3 runs 15 residues. Written as DNA, the CDR3 is TGTGCCACCAGCAGAGATGGCGCGGGAGGGGGCGAGCAGTACTTC. This translates into CATSRDGAGGGEQYF.

This clone was counted a few times. The rearrangement uses TRBV6-5 and TRBJ2-5, with 9 nucleotides matching TRBD2. The V gene's germline CDR1 is MNHEY and CDR2 SVGAGI. This CDR3 is built from 15 residues. V was clipped by 0 bases and J by 4 bases; unmatched bases: 3. The CDR3 spells CASSYSGAGGETQYF. Here the CDR3 DNA reads TGTGCCAGCAGTTACTCGGGAGCGGGAGGAGAGACCCAGTACTTC.

The rearrangement uses TRBV14 and TRBJ1-2; the D is unclear. The germline V and J ends were trimmed by 1 base and 8 bases, with 8 bases remaining between them. CDR1 is SGHDN and CDR2 is FVKESK in the germline V gene. CDR3 length: 12 amino acids. This CDR3 is CASSQVGAGYTF. CDR3 bases: TGTGCCAGCAGCCAAGTGGGCGCGGGCTACACCTTC.

This clone was counted between two and nine times. V gene TRBV6-1 combines with J gene TRBJ2-7; 9 bases map to TRBD1. The germline CDR1 and CDR2 sequences are MNHNS and SASEGT. The CDR3 has 15 residues. Unmatched junction bases numbered 7, after V lost 5 bases and J lost 2 bases. In nucleotides, the CDR3 is TGTGCCAGCAGTCGCCTCGGGACAGGGACCTACGAGCAGTACTTC. Translated, it gives CASSRLGTGTYEQYF.

CDR3 in amino acids: CARSKTELNTEAFF. CDR3 coding DNA: TGTGCCAGAAGTAAGACAGAGTTGAACACTGAAGCTTTCTTT. The chain carries TRBV2 and TRBJ1-1; D may be TRBD1 (5 bases). The CDR3 consists of 14 residues. CDR1 and CDR2 (germline): SNHLY, FYNNEI. V was cut by 9 bases and J by 0 bases, with 14 bases left in between.

This clone was seen a handful of times. The chain has TRBV29-1 and TRBJ2-7; possibly TRBD1 for D (5 bases). The germline CDR1 and CDR2 sequences are SQVTM and ANQGSEA. V shed 5 bases and J shed 4 bases, with 15 bases lying between them. This CDR3 spans 13 amino acids. The CDR3, as DNA: TGCAGCGTTACAGGAGCCACAAGGTACGAGCAGTACTTC. This codes for CSVTGATRYEQYF.

J is TRBJ1-4 and V is TRBV7-2; D unresolved. Germline CDR1 is SGHTA and CDR2 is FQGNSA. The CDR3 runs 15 residues. V gave up 5 bases and J gave up 8 bases, with 18 bases separating them. The CDR3 sequence: CASSARIADGEKLFF. The CDR3, as DNA: TGTGCCAGCAGCGCCCGTATCGCGGATGGAGAAAAACTGTTTTTT.

The chain is built from TRBV29-1 and TRBJ2-2; TRBD2 matches 13 bases. V was clipped by 7 bases and J by 4 bases; unmatched bases: 6. Germline CDR1 is SQVTM and CDR2 is ANQGSEA. The CDR3 is made up of 15 amino acids. CDR3 sequence reads: CSARLAGGGTGELFF. CDR3 in DNA: TGCAGCGCTAGACTAGCGGGAGGCGGCACCGGGGAGCTGTTTTTT.

The V gene is TRBV15, the J gene TRBJ1-5; D not certain. The germline V gene has CDR1 LNHNV and CDR2 YYDKDF (reference sequence). The V gene lost 0 bases and the J gene lost 5 bases, with 8 bases spanning the gap. The CDR3 is 14 residues long. CDR3 sequence reads: CATSRDGGYQPQHF. CDR3 bases: TGTGCCACCAGCAGAGATGGAGGGTATCAGCCCCAGCATTTT.

This clone has more than one count but fewer than ten. V usage is TRBV5-1 and J usage is TRBJ2-3; 7 bases match TRBD1. The germline gives CDR1 SGHRS, CDR2 YFSETQ. The V gene end was trimmed by 4 bases and the J gene end by 1 base; junction bases not matched to a gene: 3. This CDR3 region has 14 residues. The CDR3 reads CASSMGQRTDTQYF. Written as DNA, the CDR3 is TGCGCCAGCAGCATGGGACAGCGCACAGATACGCAGTATTTT.

Worth noting for this clone: Other DNA sequences in the same sample also yield this CDR3. This chain uses TRBV7-3 with TRBJ2-5; D is possibly TRBD1 (6 bases). V lost 5 bases, J lost 4 bases, and 11 bases lay in between. Germline lookup yields CDR1 SGHTA and CDR2 FQGTGA. This CDR3 contains 13 residues. In nucleotides, the CDR3 is TGTGCCAGCAGCCCGCAGGGGCGAGAGACCCAGTACTTC. Translated: CASSPQGRETQYF.